Listed below are T cell receptor beta chains from one sample, sequenced in a study of regulatory T cells in long-lasting Graves disease. TCRdb passed the multiplex PCR reads through MiXCR, listing each CDR3 protein once. The profile shows approximately 350,000 distinct CDR3 sequences, roughly 15% of them singletons. These sequences were also reported in another study, on T cells in Graves' hyperthyroidism and ophthalmopathy.

Source: peripheral blood mononuclear cells (PBMCs), taken at new diagnosis, from a patient treated with antithyroid drugs. These receptors came from a woman aged 18-30 years with Graves disease. Both conserved end residues are part of each CDR3. A D gene is named only where the DNA matches it firmly. Part of the rows lack a size; the others show once, few, many or a class for expanded clones.

j_gene,abundance,d_gene,v_gene,CDR3nt,CDR3aa
TRBJ1-1,many,-,TRBV6-1,TGTGCCAGCAGTGAGTTTAGACCCATGAACACTGAAGCTTTCTTT,CASSEFRPMNTEAFF
TRBJ2-5,-,TRBD2,TRBV5-1,TGCGCCAGCAGCTTGGGGACTAGCGCACCAGGGGCAGAGACCCAGTACTTC,CASSLGTSAPGAETQYF
TRBJ1-1,many,-,TRBV9,TGTGCCAGCAGCGGGTTCAGGGGCGGGAGCACTGAAGCTTTCTTT,CASSGFRGGSTEAFF
TRBJ1-1,many,TRBD1,TRBV3-1,TGTGCCAGCAGCCAAGATCAGGGGGCGAGCACTGAAGCTTTCTTT,CASSQDQGASTEAFF
TRBJ1-1,many,-,TRBV27,TGTGCCAGCAGTTCCACAGGGCGAACTGAAGCTTTCTTT,CASSSTGRTEAFF
TRBJ2-1,few,-,TRBV9,TGTGCCAGCAGCGTAAAAATGACAGGCAACGAGCAGTTCTTC,CASSVKMTGNEQFF
TRBJ1-1,few,-,TRBV12-3/TRBV12-4,TGTGCCAGCCTCGGTATGGACACTGAAGCTTTCTTT,CASLGMDTEAFF
TRBJ2-1,many,-,TRBV7-2,TGTGCCAGCAGCTTTGCCCCTTCCTACAATGAGCAGTTCTTC,CASSFAPSYNEQFF
TRBJ1-3,few,TRBD1,TRBV10-2,TGCGCCAGCAGAGACAGGGGAGGAAACACCATATATTTT,CASRDRGGNTIYF
TRBJ2-1,many,TRBD1,TRBV4-1,TGCGCCAGCAGCCAAAGATTCGGGGACAGAATAAATGAGCAGTTCTTC,CASSQRFGDRINEQFF